Listed below are T cell receptor beta chains from one sample, sequenced in a study of naive and memory T cell subsets. TCRdb fed the UMI-ligation and nested PCR reads into MiXCR, producing one record per CDR3 protein. The sample lists some 150,000 distinct CDR3 sequences; approximately 15% were seen once. Sequences were obtained from naive CD4+ T cells from blood. The receptors come from a human donor in good health. Both conserved end residues are part of each CDR3. The D gene is left open where the match is weak. Size values are once, few and many counts, or a class for expanded clones, and some rows have none.

v_call	cdr3_length	j_call	clone_size	d_call	cdr3_nt	cdr3_aa
TRBV7-2	13	TRBJ2-1	few	-	TGTGCCAGCAGCTTAACCCGCGACAATGAGCAGTTCTTC	CASSLTRDNEQFF
TRBV5-5	14	TRBJ2-3	many	-	TGTGCCAGCAGCTTGGCGAGTAGCACAGATACGCAGTATTTT	CASSLASSTDTQYF
TRBV25-1	18	TRBJ2-1	-	TRBD2	TGTGCCAGCAGTCCTCGACAACTAGCGGGAGTCACCTACAATGAGCAGTTCTTC	CASSPRQLAGVTYNEQFF
TRBV12-3/TRBV12-4	17	TRBJ2-6	many	-	TGTGCCAGCCGCGGGGGCAGGGCGTTCTCTGGGGCCAACGTCCTGACTTTC	CASRGGRAFSGANVLTF
TRBV9	14	TRBJ2-7	-	-	TGTGCCAGCACCCAGGGGGCGGGAGATTACGAGCAGTACTTC	CASTQGAGDYEQYF
TRBV14	16	TRBJ2-2	few	TRBD1	TGTGCCAGCAGCCGCATGGGGACAGCCAACACCGGGGAGCTGTTTTTT	CASSRMGTANTGELFF
TRBV25-1	15	TRBJ1-1	-	-	TGTGCCAGCAGTGAATATAACTTGGTTGGCACTGAAGCTTTCTTT	CASSEYNLVGTEAFF
TRBV7-2	17	TRBJ2-7	-	TRBD2	TGTGCCAGCAGCTCGACTAGGTGGGCGGGAGGGTCCTACGAGCAGTACTTC	CASSSTRWAGGSYEQYF
TRBV7-2	14	TRBJ2-1	few	TRBD2	TGTGCCAGCAGCTCTCAGGACGGGGGGAATGAGCAGTTCTTC	CASSSQDGGNEQFF
TRBV6-2/TRBV6-3	14	TRBJ2-7	few	-	TGTGCCAGCAGTTACGAGGATGTCGGATACGAGCAGTACTTC	CASSYEDVGYEQYF
TRBV2	11	TRBJ2-7	many	-	TGTGCCAGCAGTGTTTCTTACGAGCAGTACTTC	CASSVSYEQYF
TRBV13	15	TRBJ2-7	-	TRBD1	TGTGCCAGCACCTCCGCCGGGACAGGGTATTACGAGCAGTACTTC	CASTSAGTGYYEQYF
TRBV29-1	13	TRBJ2-3	few	-	TGCAGCGTTGATCGGCAGCTCACAGATACGCAGTATTTT	CSVDRQLTDTQYF
TRBV20-1	18	TRBJ2-1	few	TRBD2	TGCAGTGCTGACACACTTAGCGGGAGGGCTCGTCGCGGGAATGAGCAGTTCTTC	CSADTLSGRARRGNEQFF
TRBV7-6	15	TRBJ1-6	-	-	TGTGCCAGCAGCTTAGCGGGGGGGACGAATTCACCCCTCCACTTT	CASSLAGGTNSPLHF
TRBV12-3/TRBV12-4	13	TRBJ2-5	-	-	TGTGCCAGCAGTCGCCCCAACCAAGAGACCCAGTACTTC	CASSRPNQETQYF
TRBV27	15	TRBJ2-7	-	TRBD2	TGTGCCAGCAGTGGACGGGGGGGGGGTGACTACGAGCAGTACTTC	CASSGRGGGDYEQYF
TRBV6-5	15	TRBJ2-1	few	-	TGTGCCAGCACTCCGATGGGGGAACGCTACAATGAGCAGTTCTTC	CASTPMGERYNEQFF
TRBV5-6	14	TRBJ2-7	few	-	TGTGCCAGCAGCTTGGACAGGGCGACCTACGAGCAGTACTTC	CASSLDRATYEQYF
TRBV11-1	14	TRBJ1-4	-	TRBD1	TGTGCCAGCAGCTTACAGGGGGCGCCGGAAAAACTGTTTTTT	CASSLQGAPEKLFF
TRBV6-2/TRBV6-3	20	TRBJ1-5	-	-	TGTGCCAGCAGTTCCCTGCCGGGCCGCGTCACAGAGGATAGCAATCAGCCCCAGCATTTT	CASSSLPGRVTEDSNQPQHF
TRBV3-1	14	TRBJ1-1	-	-	TGTGCCAGCAGCTCGCGGGAGGGGAACACTGAAGCTTTCTTT	CASSSREGNTEAFF
TRBV19	12	TRBJ2-1	few	-	TGTGCCAGTGTTGGACGGTACAATGAGCAGTTCTTC	CASVGRYNEQFF
TRBV7-6	16	TRBJ2-2	many	-	TGTGCCAGCAGCTTCACCGCGGGGACTAACACCGGGGAGCTGTTTTTT	CASSFTAGTNTGELFF
TRBV12-3/TRBV12-4	15	TRBJ2-7	few	-	TGTGCCAGCAGTTTAGTCGGCGGGATCGCTGGCGAGCAGTACTTC	CASSLVGGIAGEQYF
TRBV20-1	13	TRBJ2-5	-	-	TGCAGTGCCCGAAAGGACTCTCGGGAGACCCAGTACTTC	CSARKDSRETQYF
TRBV5-1	14	TRBJ1-1	few	-	TGCGCCAGCAGCTTGGGGGCGGCATACGGTGAAGCTTTCTTT	CASSLGAAYGEAFF
TRBV4-1	15	TRBJ2-7	-	TRBD2	TGCGCCAGCAGCCAAGAATATAGCGGGGAACCCGAGCAGTACTTC	CASSQEYSGEPEQYF
TRBV20-1	16	TRBJ1-5	few	-	TGCAGTGCTAGGCCAAGACAGGCACCTAGCAATCAGCCCCAGCATTTT	CSARPRQAPSNQPQHF
TRBV4-1	17	TRBJ2-2	-	TRBD2	TGCGCCAGCAGCTTACCCAATAGCGGGAGAAGCGCCGGGGAGCTGTTTTTT	CASSLPNSGRSAGELFF
TRBV12-3/TRBV12-4	18	TRBJ2-2	many	-	TGTGCCAGCAGTTTAGACGCCTGGGTTGAGGTGAACACCGGGGAGCTGTTTTTT	CASSLDAWVEVNTGELFF
TRBV20-1	18	TRBJ2-5	-	TRBD2	TGCAGTGCACCAAATAAGCTAGGGACTAGCGGGTTCCAAGAGACCCAGTACTTC	CSAPNKLGTSGFQETQYF
TRBV7-9	17	TRBJ2-1	-	-	TGTGCCAGCAGCTTATTGGGATATTGGGGAATCTACAATGAGCAGTTCTTC	CASSLLGYWGIYNEQFF
TRBV7-2	13	TRBJ2-1	few	-	TGTGCCAGCAGCTGGGGACGCTACAATGAGCAGTTCTTC	CASSWGRYNEQFF
TRBV6-6	15	TRBJ1-1	once	-	TGTGCCAGCAGTTACGGCGGAAATCGGAACACTGAAGCTTTCTTT	CASSYGGNRNTEAFF
TRBV5-4	15	TRBJ1-1	-	-	TGTGCCAGCAGCTTGGCGGGACTCATGAACACTGAAGCTTTCTTT	CASSLAGLMNTEAFF
TRBV7-2	13	TRBJ2-5	-	-	TGTGCCAGCAGCTCTTTGTACCAAGAGACCCAGTACTTC	CASSSLYQETQYF
TRBV14	13	TRBJ2-1	-	-	TGTGCCAGCAGCCGGGACAACTACAATGAGCAGTTCTTC	CASSRDNYNEQFF
TRBV29-1	12	TRBJ2-3	few	-	TGCAGCGTTGAGGGGGCTGTGGATACGCAGTATTTT	CSVEGAVDTQYF
TRBV6-5	15	TRBJ2-7	-	TRBD2	TGTGCCAGCAGCATGATTAGCGGGAGCCCCTACGAGCAGTACTTC	CASSMISGSPYEQYF
TRBV28	16	TRBJ2-1	-	TRBD2	TGTGCCAGCAGACCCAAGGGTAGCGGGTTATACAATGAGCAGTTCTTC	CASRPKGSGLYNEQFF
TRBV5-1	14	TRBJ2-7	few	TRBD2	TGCGCCAGCAGCGGGGGACTAGCGGGAAGGGAGCAGTACTTC	CASSGGLAGREQYF
TRBV7-9	14	TRBJ2-7	once	TRBD2	TGTGCCAGCAGCCGCGGGGGTGACAGTTCCGAGCAGTACTTC	CASSRGGDSSEQYF
TRBV20-1	15	TRBJ2-1	-	TRBD1	TGCAGTGCTGCCGGGACAGGGGGCAATCTTGGTGAGCAGTTCTTC	CSAAGTGGNLGEQFF
TRBV7-2	13	TRBJ2-5	few	TRBD1	TGTGCCAGCAGCACCTGGACAGGAGAGACCCAGTACTTC	CASSTWTGETQYF
TRBV10-3	15	TRBJ1-4	-	-	TGTGCCATCAGTGAGTCCAGGGGCACTAATGAAAAACTGTTTTTT	CAISESRGTNEKLFF
TRBV28	15	TRBJ2-1	-	TRBD2	TGTGCCAGCAGTAACCGGGACTACGATTACAATGAGCAGTTCTTC	CASSNRDYDYNEQFF
TRBV7-8	13	TRBJ1-5	-	-	TGTGCCAGCAGCTTACACGGGGGTCAGCCCCAGCATTTT	CASSLHGGQPQHF
TRBV29-1	16	TRBJ2-1	few	-	TGCAGCGTTGTCGATTTCGACAGGCGGATTCGAAACGGGCAGTTCTTC	CSVVDFDRRIRNGQFF
TRBV7-2	16	TRBJ2-3	-	TRBD2	TGTGCCAGCAGCTTATCAGGACTAGCGCGCACAGATACGCAGTATTTT	CASSLSGLARTDTQYF